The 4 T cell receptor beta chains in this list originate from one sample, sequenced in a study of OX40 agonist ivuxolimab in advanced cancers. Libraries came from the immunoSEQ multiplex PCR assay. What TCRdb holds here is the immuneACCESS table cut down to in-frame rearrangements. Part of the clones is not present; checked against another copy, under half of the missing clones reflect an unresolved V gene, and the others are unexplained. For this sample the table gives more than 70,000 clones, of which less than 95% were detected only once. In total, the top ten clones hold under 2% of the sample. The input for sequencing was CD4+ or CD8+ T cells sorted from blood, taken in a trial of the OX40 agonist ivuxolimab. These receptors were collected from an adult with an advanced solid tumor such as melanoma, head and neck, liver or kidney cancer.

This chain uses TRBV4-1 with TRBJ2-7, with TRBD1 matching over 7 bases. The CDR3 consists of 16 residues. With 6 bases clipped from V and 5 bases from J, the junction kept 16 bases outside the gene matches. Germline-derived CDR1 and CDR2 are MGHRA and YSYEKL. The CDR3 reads CASSHSIRQGENEQYF. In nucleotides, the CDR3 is TGCGCCAGCAGTCACAGTATTAGACAGGGCGAGAACGAGCAGTACTTC.

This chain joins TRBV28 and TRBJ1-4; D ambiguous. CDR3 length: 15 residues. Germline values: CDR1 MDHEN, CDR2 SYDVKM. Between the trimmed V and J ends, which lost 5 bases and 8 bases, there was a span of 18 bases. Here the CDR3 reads CASSPQDAVKEKLFF. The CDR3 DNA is TGTGCCAGCAGTCCCCAGGACGCGGTTAAGGAAAAACTGTTTTTT. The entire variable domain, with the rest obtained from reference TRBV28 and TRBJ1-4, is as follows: DVKVTQSSRYLVKRTGEKVFLECVQDMDHENMFWYRQDPGLGLRLIYFSYDVKMKEKGDIPEGYSVSREKKERFSLILESASTNQTSMYLCASSPQDAVKEKLFFGSGTQLSVL.

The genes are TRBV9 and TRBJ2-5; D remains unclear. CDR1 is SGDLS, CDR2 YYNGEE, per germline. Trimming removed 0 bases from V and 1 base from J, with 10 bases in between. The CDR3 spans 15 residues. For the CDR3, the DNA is TGTGCCAGCAGCGTAGGGGTCGGAACCCAAGAGACCCAGTACTTC. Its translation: CASSVGVGTQETQYF.

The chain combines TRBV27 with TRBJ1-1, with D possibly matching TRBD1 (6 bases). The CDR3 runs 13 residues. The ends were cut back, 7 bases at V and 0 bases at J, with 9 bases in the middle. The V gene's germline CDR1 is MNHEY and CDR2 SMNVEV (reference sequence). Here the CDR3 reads CASNGGLNTEAFF. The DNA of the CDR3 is TGTGCCAGCAATGGGGGCCTGAACACTGAAGCTTTCTTT.